The clone carrying this T cell receptor beta chain rates as medium-sized. This entry belongs to a study of T cell repertoires in aging, cancer and after chemotherapy. Study as a whole: Clear clonal overlap appeared across healthy donor samples taken over several months to years.

Peripheral blood genomic DNA, not sorted cells or RNA, was the template. In germline, CDR1 is LNHNV, CDR2 YYDKDF (reference sequence). The CDR3 is 15 amino acids. Trimming left V 0 bases short and J 2 bases short, with 9 bases between. Multiplex touch-down PCR with TRB-A/B primers amplified rearranged V-D-J TRB sequences. TCRdb reanalysed the multiplex PCR reads using MiXCR and keeps one entry per CDR3 protein. The sample lists about 5,000 distinct CDR3 sequences, approximately 21% occurring once. The clonotype comes from a human donor in good health. The donor label of this sample is uncertain. The specimen sequenced was blood. The chain uses TRBV15 and TRBJ2-3; D unclear. DNA for the CDR3: TGTGCCACCAGCAGAGATCCTGGCAACACAGATACGCAGTATTTT. Translated: CATSRDPGNTDTQYF.